Presented here are 10 T cell receptor beta chains from one specimen sequenced in a study of blood T cells in healthy people across ages. For the second PCR, which ran for about 7 to 11 cycles, a sample-barcoded 5' primer and a J-beta primer mix were used. In TCRdb, the 5' RACE reads were re-called with MiXCR into one record per CDR3 protein. There are over 300,000 distinct CDR3 sequences in the sample; approximately 51% occur only once, and 50% to 65% lies in the top ten. Sequencing was done on a sample of blood. These receptors all come from a man in his sixties in good health.

This clonotype was seen only a few times. The chain combines TRBV12-3 or TRBV12-4 with TRBJ2-7, with a tentative D call TRBD1 (6 bases). This CDR3 has 15 amino acids. Deletions cut 6 bases from V and 3 bases from J, with 18 bases between. CDR3 sequence: CASSRETGTFYEQYF. CDR3 nucleotide sequence: TGTGCCAGCAGCCGCGAGACAGGAACCTTCTACGAGCAGTACTTC.

This clonotype came up many times. CDR3 in amino acids: CASSLRQGADYNEQFF. In nucleotides, the CDR3 is TGTGCCAGCAGCCTCAGACAGGGGGCGGACTACAATGAGCAGTTCTTC. The chain joins TRBV4-2 to TRBJ2-1; 10 positions agree with TRBD1. The V gene's germline CDR1 is LGHNA and CDR2 YNFKEQ. Trimming removed 4 bases from V and 3 bases from J; junction bases left unmatched: 6. The CDR3 consists of 16 residues.

The chain couples TRBV27 to TRBJ2-7, with D maybe TRBD1 (6 bases). The V and J ends lost 5 bases and 4 bases respectively, with 18 bases between them. Germline CDR1 and CDR2: MNHEY and SMNVEV (reference sequence). The CDR3 has 15 amino acids. The CDR3 loop reads CASSPGRGRLYEQYF. The CDR3 DNA reads TGTGCCAGCAGTCCCGGCAGGGGTCGCTTATACGAGCAGTACTTC.

This rearrangement joins TRBV29-1 to TRBJ2-1, with 11 bases identical to TRBD2. Germline V gene sequence: CDR1 SQVTM, CDR2 ANQGSEA. The CDR3 runs 16 residues. V was clipped by 6 bases and J by 2 bases; unmatched bases: 9. The CDR3 sequence: CSVGPGLADPYNEQFF. CDR3 bases: TGCAGCGTCGGCCCGGGACTAGCGGACCCCTACAATGAGCAGTTCTTC.

A note on this clonotype: Germline is not matched at one junction end, which may reflect a read error. J is TRBJ2-7 and V is TRBV4-2; TRBD2 matches 9 bases. The CDR3 loop spans 16 amino acids. In germline, CDR1 is LGHNA, CDR2 YNFKEQ. The CDR3 is CASSQASSGTSYELYF. The CDR3 bases are TGTGCCAGCAGCCAAGCGTCTAGCGGGACCTCCTACGAGCTGTACTTC.

The chain couples TRBV20-1 to TRBJ1-6; D might be TRBD1 (5 bases). Germline V lookup: CDR1 DFQATT, CDR2 SNEGSKA (reference sequence). V lost 0 bases and J lost 10, with 16 bases in between. The CDR3 loop spans 15 amino acids. The CDR3 spells CSARERDRAGSPLHF. The CDR3 DNA reads TGCAGTGCTAGAGAACGGGACCGGGCGGGATCACCCCTCCACTTT.

This clonotype was counted only a few times. V and J are TRBV20-1 and TRBJ2-5; 7 bases are a match to TRBD2. Germline V gene data show CDR1 as DFQATT and CDR2 as SNEGSKA (reference sequence). Germline trimming cut 4 bases from V and 4 bases from J; bases unmatched to any gene: 6. There are 13 residues in the CDR3. The CDR3 loop reads CSATSGIGETQYF. The CDR3, as DNA: TGCAGTGCTACAAGCGGGATCGGAGAGACCCAGTACTTC.

In this sample, this clonotype turned up a few times. The gene calls are TRBV6-2 or TRBV6-3 and TRBJ2-7, with D perhaps assigned TRBD1 or TRBD2 (5 bases each). Germline V gene data show CDR1 as MNHEY and CDR2 as SVGEGT. V was clipped by 4 bases and J by 0 bases, with 10 bases between them. The CDR3 is made up of 14 amino acids. CDR3 region: CASSWDPSSYEQYF. The CDR3 DNA is TGTGCCAGCAGTTGGGACCCAAGCTCCTACGAGCAGTACTTC.

The CDR3 is CASSQLAGGPHNEQYF. The CDR3 DNA follows: TGTGCCAGCAGTCAACTAGCGGGAGGGCCTCACAATGAGCAGTACTTC. V and J are TRBV12-3 or TRBV12-4 and TRBJ2-5; 13 bases align to TRBD2. Trimming cost V 5 bases and J 11 bases; bases outside gene matches: 14. The CDR3 contains 16 residues.

The rearrangement uses TRBV4-1 and TRBJ2-3; no clear D. The CDR3 length is 13 residues. Germline CDR1 is MGHRA and CDR2 is YSYEKL. The V gene lost 0 bases and the J gene lost 6 bases, with 7 bases spanning the gap. The CDR3 DNA reads as TGCGCCAGCAGCCAAGAGAACGAGGATACGCAGTATTTT. It yields the protein CASSQENEDTQYF.